This T cell receptor beta chain was recovered during a study of T cell responses to AZD1222 COVID-19 vaccine. Points from the study as a whole: Seropositivity was recorded at baseline in only 6 or 7 AZD1222 recipients. CD4 TCRs associated with vaccination spanned spike, dominating at 160-218 and 743-854. The donors showed a predominance of white British ancestry and of females, with possible underestimation of clonal diversity.

In the case of this clone: What it binds is unknown.

Measured with immunoSEQ multiplex PCR; TCRdb has only the in-frame clones, and not every one. The table includes more than 130,000 clones, around nine tenths detected once. This CDR3 is 13 amino acids long. V was cut by 3 bases and J by 6 bases, with 6 bases left in between. Per germline, CDR1 SGHTA and CDR2 FQGNSA. Sequenced material: peripheral blood, taken on day 0 of AZD1222 vaccination. This chain joins TRBV7-2 and TRBJ1-6; a possible D gene is TRBD1 (6 bases). This receptor was obtained from an adult in good health. The CDR3 spells CASSFRGNSPLHF. CDR3 nucleotides: TGTGCCAGCAGCTTCAGGGGTAATTCACCCCTCCACTTT.